The 16 T cell receptor beta chains below were found in one sample sequenced in a study of T cells in Graves' hyperthyroidism and ophthalmopathy. From RNA transcripts, TCR beta CDR3 regions were amplified. First-round RT-PCR targeting the TCR CDR3 was performed with the HTBI primer set. Each CDR3 protein gets one entry after TCRdb re-called the multiplex PCR reads with MiXCR. The sample contains about 500,000 distinct CDR3 sequences, around 14% of which appear only once. Sequencing was done on a sample of blood. All receptors derive from a woman aged 18-30 years with Graves' hyperthyroidism.

J is TRBJ2-1 and V is TRBV2; 8 nucleotides align to TRBD2. V was clipped by 3 bases and J by 6 bases; unmatched bases: 4. This CDR3 has 14 residues. CDR1 SNHLY and CDR2 FYNNEI come from the germline V gene. This chain's CDR3 is CASSDRGGGNEQFF. The CDR3 region has the DNA TGTGCCAGCAGTGATCGGGGGGGAGGCAATGAGCAGTTCTTC.

This clonotype was detected many times. The V call is TRBV2, the J call TRBJ2-1, with 8 bases fitting TRBD2. Trimming took 8 bases from V and 5 from J; bases not matched to a gene: 5. This CDR3 region has 13 residues. Looked up from germline, CDR1 is SNHLY and CDR2 is FYNNEI. The CDR3, as DNA: TGTGCCAGCCGTGGACTAGCTGACAATGAGCAGTTCTTC. This codes for CASRGLADNEQFF.

This clonotype has at least ten counts. The gene calls are TRBV5-1 and TRBJ1-4; TRBD1 agrees at 9 bases. This CDR3 contains 14 residues. Germline trimming cut 1 base from V and 6 bases from J; bases unmatched to any gene: 1. Germline V gene sequence: CDR1 SGHRS, CDR2 YFSETQ. Here the CDR3 reads CASSLWTGDEKLFF. In DNA, the CDR3 is TGCGCCAGCAGCTTGTGGACAGGGGATGAAAAACTGTTTTTT.

Of note for this clonotype: With a much larger clone just one base away, this may be a read error. The V and J genes are TRBV20-1 and TRBJ2-1; D call uncertain. Trimming cost V 1 base and J 8 bases, with 6 bases left between them. From germline, CDR1 is DFQATT and CDR2 SNEGSKA (reference sequence). CDR3 length equals 11 residues. DNA for the CDR3: TGCAGTGCTAGAGTAACATATGAGCAGTTCTTC. It is translated as CSARVTYEQFF.

Only a few counts were recorded for this clonotype. This chain connects TRBV30 to TRBJ2-1; 9 nucleotides agree with TRBD2. With 0 bases clipped from V and 7 bases from J, the junction kept 10 bases outside the gene matches. The CDR3 spans 16 residues. Germline V gene sequence: CDR1 GTSNPN, CDR2 SVGIG (reference sequence). Here the CDR3 reads CAWSVLSPSGVNEQFF. CDR3 coding DNA: TGTGCCTGGAGTGTACTCTCCCCTAGCGGGGTGAATGAGCAGTTCTTC.

Remarks on this clonotype: One end of the junction is discordant with germline, which a read error may explain. The chain uses TRBV13 and TRBJ2-3; the match to TRBD2 covers 8 bases. The CDR3 is made up of 15 amino acids. CDR1 PRHDT and CDR2 FYEKMQ come from the germline V gene (reference sequence). DNA for the CDR3: TGTGCCAGCAGCCTCCGGAGCGGGAGCAGAGATACGCAGTATTTT. Translating it yields CASSLRSGSRDTQYF.

This clonotype was detected ten times or more. V usage is TRBV7-8 and J usage is TRBJ1-2, with D possibly TRBD1 on 6 matching bases. The V end lost 0 bases, the J end lost 6 bases, and 14 bases lay between the germline ends. The CDR3 extends over 15 amino acids. Germline loops: CDR1 SGHVS, CDR2 FQNEAQ. The chain's CDR3 is CASSLANTGTNGYTF. Here the CDR3 DNA reads TGTGCCAGCAGCTTAGCAAATACAGGGACTAATGGCTACACCTTC.

This sequence joins TRBV6-2 or TRBV6-3 and TRBJ1-5; D uncertain. This CDR3 spans 15 amino acids. The germline V gene has CDR1 MNHEY and CDR2 SVGEGT. Trimming stripped 0 bases from V and 7 bases from J, with 13 bases between. The CDR3 sequence: CASSYSIGLRQPQHF. The CDR3 nucleotides are TGTGCCAGCAGTTACTCGATAGGGCTGAGACAGCCCCAGCATTTT.

This clonotype has ten or more counts. The CDR3 nucleotides are TGTGCCACTTCCAGGGGGCCTGAAGCTTTCTTT. Encoded protein: CATSRGPEAFF. J is TRBJ1-1 and V is TRBV30, with 8 nucleotides matching TRBD1. The CDR3 is 11 amino acids. Trimming cost V 8 bases and J 6 bases; bases outside gene matches: 5. The germline V gene has CDR1 GTSNPN and CDR2 SVGIG (reference sequence).

This chain uses TRBV5-6 with TRBJ1-1; D is ambiguous. Trimming took 0 bases from V and 4 from J, leaving 7 bases between them. CDR1 SGHDT and CDR2 YYEEEE come from the germline V gene. The CDR3 sequence is 13 residues long. The CDR3 here is CASSLGRLTEAFF. CDR3 sequence (DNA): TGTGCCAGCAGCTTGGGGAGACTCACTGAAGCTTTCTTT.

This clonotype was picked up many times. The rearrangement links TRBV9 to TRBJ2-1; D possibly matches TRBD1 or TRBD2 (5 bases each). The CDR3 is made up of 16 amino acids. Trimming cost V 0 bases and J 3 bases, with 13 bases left between them. CDR1 SGDLS and CDR2 YYNGEE come from the germline V gene. The CDR3 protein is CASSVGVTRGYNEQFF. DNA of the CDR3: TGTGCCAGCAGCGTAGGCGTTACTAGGGGCTACAATGAGCAGTTCTTC.

This clonotype showed up just a few times. This chain connects TRBV10-2 to TRBJ1-5, with 7 bases aligning to TRBD1. The ends lost 5 bases at V and 2 bases at J; junction bases unmatched: 3. Germline CDR1 reads WSHSY; CDR2 reads SAAADI. The CDR3 totals 14 residues. The CDR3 spells CASSRDSRNQPQHF. The CDR3 nucleotides are TGCGCCAGCAGTAGGGACAGCCGCAATCAGCCCCAGCATTTT.

This clonotype was recorded many times. V usage is TRBV24-1 and J usage is TRBJ2-1; the match to TRBD1 covers 9 bases. The CDR3 runs to 16 residues. V lost 4 bases to trimming and J lost 3 bases; unmatched junction nucleotides: 6. Germline values: CDR1 KGHDR, CDR2 SFDVKD. DNA of the CDR3: TGTGCCACCAGTGAGTCGACAGGGGGGGACTACAATGAGCAGTTCTTC. Translating gives CATSESTGGDYNEQFF.

The chain is built from TRBV4-1 and TRBJ2-7; the D gene is possibly TRBD2 (6 bases). The CDR3 covers 14 residues. Between the trimmed V and J ends, which lost 1 base and 4 bases, there was a span of 11 bases. Germline V gene sequence: CDR1 MGHRA, CDR2 YSYEKL. CDR3 region: CASSQGAREYEQYF. DNA for the CDR3: TGCGCCAGCAGCCAAGGGGCCCGGGAGTACGAGCAGTACTTC.

A few counts support this clonotype. V gene TRBV2 combines with J gene TRBJ2-5; TRBD2 matches 10 bases. Germline V CDR1 and CDR2: SNHLY, FYNNEI. Losses at the gene ends were 7 bases for V and 4 bases for J; bases not matched to a gene: 12. The CDR3 totals 16 residues. The CDR3 DNA sequence: TGTGCCAGCATGCTGCCTAGCGGGAGAGGGGGAGAGACCCAGTACTTC. Translated, it gives CASMLPSGRGGETQYF. Full variable domain (remainder filled in from reference TRBV2 and TRBJ2-5): EPEVTQTPSHQVTQMGQEVILRCVPISNHLYFYWYRQILGQKVEFLVSFYNNEISEKSEIFDDQFSVERPDGSNFTLKIRSTKLEDSAMYFCASMLPSGRGGETQYFGPGTRLLVL.

This clonotype was recorded a few times. The V and J genes are TRBV19 and TRBJ2-1; 9 bases are shared with TRBD2. The CDR3 is 15 amino acids. Per the germline V gene, CDR1 is LNHDA and CDR2 is SQIVND (reference sequence). V shed 8 bases and J 4 bases; nucleotides not matched to a gene: 9. The CDR3 reads CASLAAGGRYNEQFF. For the CDR3, the DNA is TGTGCCAGTCTTGCGGCGGGAGGGAGATACAATGAGCAGTTCTTC.